Reported below is one T cell receptor (beta chain). The target of this receptor is not known. No clone much larger than this one lies a single base away; base qualities are absent. The library was obtained by the immunoSEQ multiplex PCR assay. For the multiplex PCR, a mixture combining 60 forward primers for TCR Vbeta segments and 13 reverse primers for TCR Jbeta segments was used. The CDR3 region of rearranged TCR beta genes was amplified from genomic DNA with a multiplex PCR assay. On the Illumina HiSeq System, the amplified TCR beta libraries were sequenced as 87-base-pair reads. From the authors' description of their analysis: Across the roughly 700 repertoires, a later analysis counted some 80 million unique TCR beta chains, around 10 million of which were shared by at least two donors. Raw reads were error-corrected and collapsed into unique sequences by a nearest-neighbor algorithm in which closely related sequences were merged to remove PCR and sequencing errors. CDR3 sequences were aligned to IMGT reference sequences to assign V, D and J gene segments. For a sequence to be retained, a match of at least six nucleotides was required to both a V gene segment and a J gene segment. Rearrangements were called productive when the CDR3 lacked stop codons and stayed in frame with V and J; all others were non-productive. Following IMGT convention, CDR3 was defined as the stretch from the second conserved V-encoded cysteine up to the conserved J-encoded phenylalanine. Sequences without an unambiguous match to a single V gene segment were excluded from the earlier analysis of 587 of the donors. In an earlier analysis of several hundred of the donors, V segments were called functional above 56.7% productive rearrangements and were called segregating when the between-donor standard deviation exceeded 5%. A statistical classification framework was developed to diagnose cytomegalovirus status using the catalog of TCR beta chain sequences. In a later analysis, TCR nucleotide sequences were compared against IMGT/GENE-DB human TR gene sequences so that V and J genes could be assigned. A later analysis assigned CDR3 sequences and most-parsimonious VDJ recombination scenarios with the TCRdist pipeline. A later analysis defined each TCR beta chain by its CDR3 amino acid sequence plus V-gene family, and excluded reads lacking a unique V-gene family. In a later analysis, 450 to 600 highly shared, low-generation-probability nucleotide sequences were removed to address suspected cross-contamination and a sequencing artifact. In a later analysis, a clonal expansion index was calculated for each public chain from normalized within-repertoire ranks of inferred template counts. In a later analysis, generation probabilities were computed with a VDJ recombination model fitted to out-of-frame rearrangements, and the resulting probabilities were checked against IGoR. Hypergeometric tests were used in a later analysis to score TCR-TCR, TCR-HLA and TCR-CMV co-occurrence, with a repertoire-size bias correction applied to the TCR pairs. False discovery rates were estimated in a later analysis by permuting HLA or CMV assignments 20 times. A later analysis grouped co-occurring TCRs with DBSCAN, adding TCRdist sequence similarity when clustering within HLA-allele-positive subsets. For co-occurrence clustering, repertoires with fewer than 30,000 or more than 120,000 public chains were excluded, along with roughly 5 repertoires with anomalous nucleotide sharing. TCRdb took over this immuneACCESS table, retaining in-frame rearrangements with V and J assigned. Such tables are incomplete; in checked studies, under half of the missing clones stem from an unresolved V gene, and the remainder is unexplained. The DNA was the basis for D and trimming; V, J and clone size are from that table. This sample lists over 75,000 clones; roughly four fifths were detected once. Clones ranked in the top ten supply around 3.7% of the sample.

The sample originates from a study of cytomegalovirus exposure and HLA in healthy donors (dated by TCRdb to the late 2010s). Background on the whole study: According to an earlier analysis of 550 to 750 of the donors, about 179 million T cells yielded roughly 100 million unique TCR beta sequences and about 300 Gb of sequence data. Alongside the repertoire data, information on donor age, sex, ethnicity and CMV serostatus was compiled. To study patterns of TCR occurrence, a later analysis re-analyzed previously published TCR beta repertoires from 666 donors and added high-resolution HLA genotyping. Using immunosequencing, the study profiled T cell repertoires from fewer than 700 subjects and related those repertoires to cytomegalovirus serostatus. Among some 400 genotyped donors of the cohort, an average of about 240,000 unique TCR beta nucleotide sequences was sequenced per donor, of which about 18% were non-productive. The number of donors typed differed by locus, with 629-630 for A, B, C, DRB1 and DQB1, roughly 520 for DQA1, 600 to 610 for DPA1, and some 450 for DPB1. Of the 300 to 450 genotyped donors, approximately 81% were placed in the genetic ancestry cluster associated with self-reported Caucasian donors. HLA typing included class I and class II loci at four-digit resolution. The study aimed to test whether signatures of past pathogen exposure could be identified by cataloging public T cell receptors. In an earlier analysis of roughly 600 of the donors, high-throughput TCR beta sequencing was used to judge whether each TCR beta V gene segment behaved as functional or pseudogenic. Rather than using new phenotypic data, the later analysis identified candidate immune exposures from TCR beta sequences and from how often those sequences occurred across donors. Because of strong linkage in the cohort, a few DR-DQ haplotypes were treated as single units for association and clustering. An early release that covered about 600 HLA-typed donors contained approximately 300 gigabases of sequencing data and 75 million to 100 million unique TCR sequences. The study combined high-throughput TCR immunosequencing, statistical association of individual TCRs with disease status, and machine learning to predict cytomegalovirus infection status. All discovery cohort repertoires had been generated using a single sequencing platform. In addition to the first cohort of several hundred subjects, a separate validation cohort of 130 or so different subjects was used. A later genetic analysis took genome-wide SNP genotypes for about 55% of the 666 donors and used that subset as a discovery cohort. Paper-wide results and their limitations: A later genetic analysis reported fewer N-insertions in productive TCRs among donors in an Asian-associated ancestry cluster than the roughly 700-donor mean. The authors suggested that the approach could potentially be generalized to other disease states and immunological phenotypes. HLA typing was unavailable for some donors at each locus, so association tests used only the typed subset. V-gene and J-gene trimming of TCR beta chains was associated with a missense DCLRE1C variant in a later genetic analysis, and the association was replicated in an independent cohort. Some IMGT-functional V segments, including TRBV6-2 and TRBV6-3, could not be told apart with the 87-base-pair reads, so those segments were excluded. The cohort was sequenced for TCR beta chains only, and without alpha or paired-chain data the features that could be detected were limited. When HLA alleles, especially DR and DQ, strongly co-occurred, attributing TCR associations to individual alleles was difficult. In an earlier analysis of some 640 of the donors, most TCR beta V segments were observed in productive rearrangements about 87% or about 30% of the time, broadly matching IMGT annotations. The only immune exposure information available for the cohort was CMV serostatus. A further reported finding was that TCR beta sequences accurately predicted the HLA-A and HLA-B alleles for most subjects in the first cohort. Several of the top co-occurrence clusters appeared to be linked to parvovirus B19, influenza, CMV and Epstein-Barr virus, according to a later analysis. A group of highly shared sequence variants was considered likely to be a technical artifact of the sequencing pipeline. In a later analysis, TCR association rates were found to vary across HLA loci, with the most associated TCRs seen for DRB1 alleles and the fewest for HLA-C alleles. Linkage disequilibrium might explain the correlated functional status among segregating V segments, but an unknown experimental factor could not be excluded. Because counts were too low, seventeen rarely observed V segments, including chromosome 9 orphons, were excluded from the earlier analysis of 587 of the donors. Three of the identified cytomegalovirus-associated TCR beta chains were confirmed in vitro to be specific for cytomegalovirus antigens. Across donors, most TCR sequences were observed very rarely, whereas some public TCRs were present in many individuals. In a later analysis, about 16,000 TCR beta sequences were associated with specific HLA alleles at a false discovery rate of 0.05. The study listed 164 TCR beta chains as associated with cytomegalovirus. A later analysis found that HLA-associated TCR beta chains were more clonally expanded and had lower generation probabilities than equally common non-associated chains. In both the original and validation cohorts, the classifier was reported to diagnose cytomegalovirus status with high specificity and sensitivity. A later analysis found that most CMV-associated TCR beta chains appeared HLA-restricted, with HLA associations seemingly driven largely by CMV exposure. Presence/absence analyses assumed roughly uniform sequencing depth across donors, an assumption that may not hold.

The CDR3, from cysteine to phenylalanine, totals 17 residues. The only DNA kept is the CDR3, 51 bases in frame from the first base. In total, about 650 healthy bone marrow donors made up the cohort. At the time of sampling, every cohort member was nominally healthy, though immune exposures that went unrecorded were likely present. The donor tested CMV seropositive and was one of the 289 seropositive cohort members. Each donor provided a peripheral blood sample, and peripheral blood mononuclear cells were used for TCR beta sequencing. Genomic DNA extraction from the blood cell samples was performed with the Qiagen DNeasy Blood Extraction Kit.

The receptor's source is a man aged 25-40 years in good health and CMV-seropositive. Specimen: PBMCs. The sequence links TRBV21-1 to TRBJ2-5; the DNA was not compared with TRBD1, the D call given in the table. TRBV21-1 is a documented pseudogene. The CDR3 is CASSHSGGGVDQETQYF. The DNA sequence reads TGTGCCAGCAGTCACTCAGGGGGCGGGGTGGACCAAGAGACCCAGTACTTC.